In its sample, the clone carrying this T cell receptor beta chain ranks as medium-sized. The limits of the CDR3 on the DNA are not certain, so only TCRdb's listed CDR3 is given. Amplification of TCR beta used genomic DNA extracted from peripheral blood. These data are taken from a study of T cell repertoires in aging, cancer and after chemotherapy. Looking at the study overall: Six age groups, ranging from 30 or younger to 70 or older, included the donors.

A mixed TRB-A/B primer pool amplified rearranged TRB by multiplex touch-down PCR. A single record per CDR3 protein comes from TCRdb applying MiXCR to the multiplex PCR reads. The repertoire has fewer than 3,500 distinct CDR3 sequences, approximately 24% of them found once; the top ten carry about 10%. Germline V CDR1 and CDR2: MNHNS, SASEGT. Inclusive of both ends, the CDR3 amounts to 15 amino acids. This receptor was identified in a human donor with a solid tumor. Sequencing was performed on blood. This chain connects TRBV6-1 to TRBJ2-7; TRBD1 is the table's D call and was not checked against the DNA. Here the CDR3 reads CASTSGQGARYEQYF.